This entry lists 21 T cell receptor beta chains sequenced from one sample in a study of CD8 T cells in Susac syndrome. The RNA input was roughly 0.45 to 1 ug, and it was reverse transcribed with random hexamers. TCRdb reanalysed the immunoSEQ multiplex PCR reads using MiXCR and keeps one entry per CDR3 protein. The sample consists of under 200,000 distinct CDR3 sequences, roughly 95% of them appearing once. Source material: CD8+ T cells from PBMCs. The receptor set was obtained from a human donor with multiple sclerosis.

The V and J genes are TRBV30 and TRBJ1-1, with a possible D match to TRBD1 (5 bases). The V end lost 2 bases, the J end lost 4 bases, and 11 bases lay between the germline ends. This CDR3 is 13 amino acids long. Germline V gene lookup returns CDR1 GTSNPN and CDR2 SVGIG (reference sequence). Here the CDR3 reads CAWSSGTFTEAFF. DNA for the CDR3: TGTGCCTGGAGTTCCGGGACGTTCACTGAAGCTTTCTTT.

This sequence joins TRBV24-1 and TRBJ2-1; D is ambiguous. CDR1 is KGHDR, CDR2 SFDVKD, per germline. Between the trimmed V and J ends, which lost 10 bases and 6 bases, there was a span of 9 bases. CDR3 length: 11 amino acids. Written as DNA, the CDR3 is TGTGCCACTGGTGTCGCCAATGAGCAGTTCTTC. Amino acids: CATGVANEQFF.

The gene calls are TRBV29-1 and TRBJ2-1; D remains ambiguous. V dropped 6 bases and J dropped 0 bases, with 9 bases sitting between them. The V gene's germline CDR1 is SQVTM and CDR2 ANQGSEA. The CDR3 extends over 13 amino acids. The CDR3, as DNA: TGCAGCGTAAGGCCTCTCTCCTACAATGAGCAGTTCTTC. This codes for CSVRPLSYNEQFF.

The chain carries TRBV12-3 or TRBV12-4 and TRBJ2-7; 7 positions match TRBD1. J was trimmed by 2 bases and V by 5 bases; bases with no gene match: 6. CDR3 length equals 14 residues. CDR3 sequence: CASSAGTVAYEQYF. The CDR3 nucleotides read TGTGCCAGCAGTGCCGGGACAGTAGCCTACGAGCAGTACTTC.

The genes are TRBV20-1 and TRBJ2-7; no clear D. The germline CDR1 and CDR2 sequences are DFQATT and SNEGSKA (reference sequence). Between the trimmed V and J ends, which lost 0 bases and 2 bases, there was a span of 11 bases. The CDR3 sequence is 14 residues long. The CDR3 region is CSARDSTSTYEQYF. CDR3 DNA sequence: TGCAGTGCTAGAGACTCAACCTCCACCTACGAGCAGTACTTC.

The V and J genes are TRBV25-1 and TRBJ1-1; D perhaps matches TRBD1 (5 bases). Germline V lookup: CDR1 MGHDK, CDR2 SYGVNS. V was pared by 8 bases and J by 7 bases, with 17 bases between. The CDR3 loop spans 13 amino acids. The CDR3 nucleotides read TGTGCCAGCCGAAGGGGCTCGGACTATGAAGCTTTCTTT. Protein: CASRRGSDYEAFF.

The chain recombines TRBV3-1 with TRBJ2-2; D is undetermined. This CDR3 region has 15 residues. V was cut by 3 bases and J by 3 bases, with 11 bases left in between. Germline V lookup: CDR1 LGHDT, CDR2 YNNKEL (reference sequence). The CDR3 here is CASSHPRSYTGELFF. CDR3 nucleotide sequence: TGTGCCAGCAGCCATCCGAGGTCTTACACCGGGGAGCTGTTTTTT.

V is TRBV20-1 and J is TRBJ2-1; 8 bases match TRBD2. Germline lookup yields CDR1 DFQATT and CDR2 SNEGSKA (reference sequence). V lost 5 bases to trimming and J lost 6 bases; unmatched junction nucleotides: 6. The CDR3 has 13 residues. The CDR3 nucleotides read TGCAGTGCTGCCGGGACTAGTTCCAATGAGCAGTTCTTC. As protein: CSAAGTSSNEQFF.

J is TRBJ1-1 and V is TRBV29-1; D is perhaps TRBD1 (5 bases). The CDR3 is 11 amino acids. V lost 8 bases, J lost 4 bases, and 11 bases lay in between. CDR1 and CDR2 from the germline V gene are SQVTM and ANQGSEA. This CDR3 is CSFGHVTEAFF. CDR3 bases: TGCAGCTTCGGACATGTCACTGAAGCTTTCTTT.

CDR3 amino acids: CASSPGTGKNIQYF. CDR3 in DNA: TGTGCCAGCAGCCCTGGGACAGGGAAAAACATTCAGTACTTC. The chain combines TRBV7-9 with TRBJ2-4; 9 bases fit TRBD1. V lost 5 bases and J lost 4; bases outside the gene matches: 3. In germline, CDR1 is SEHNR, CDR2 FQNEAQ (reference sequence). CDR3 size: 14 residues.

This chain joins TRBV6-5 and TRBJ2-3; no definite D call. In germline, CDR1 is MNHEY, CDR2 SVGAGI. Trimming shortened V by 3 bases and J by 5 bases, and 3 bases separated the two germline ends. The CDR3 covers 11 residues. The CDR3 DNA is TGTGCCAGCAGTTATGGAGATACGCAGTATTTT. Amino acids: CASSYGDTQYF.

The chain is built from TRBV5-6 and TRBJ2-5, with no clear D. Germline V gives CDR1 SGHDT, CDR2 YYEEEE. The CDR3 runs to 13 residues. V lost 3 bases, J lost 2 bases, and 8 bases lay in between. The CDR3 is CASSSQRQETQYF. For the CDR3, the DNA is TGTGCCAGCAGCTCACAACGACAAGAGACCCAGTACTTC.

This chain joins TRBV7-6 and TRBJ2-7, with 7 positions matching TRBD2. The CDR3 length is 15 residues. J lost 2 bases, V lost 1 base, and 5 bases had no gene match. Germline V gene sequence: CDR1 SGHVS, CDR2 FNYEAQ. CDR3 sequence (DNA): TGTGCCAGCAGCTTAGAGGCGGGAGAGGCCTACGAGCAGTACTTC. This encodes CASSLEAGEAYEQYF. Full variable domain (remainder filled in from reference TRBV7-6 and TRBJ2-7): GAGVSQSPRYKVTKRGQDVALRCDPISGHVSLYWYRQALGQGPEFLTYFNYEAQQDKSGLPNDRFSAERPEGSISTLTIQRTEQRDSAMYRCASSLEAGEAYEQYFGPGTRLTVT.

The chain has TRBV12-5 and TRBJ2-2, with TRBD1 identical over 8 bases. Trimming took 7 bases from V and 5 from J; bases not matched to a gene: 9. Germline V gene data show CDR1 as LGHNT and CDR2 as FRNRAP. The CDR3 spans 15 residues. The CDR3 DNA is TGTGCTAGTGATAACAGGACAGGGCGGACCGGGGAGCTGTTTTTT. It yields the protein CASDNRTGRTGELFF.

This chain links TRBV7-9 with TRBJ2-1; D not certain. Germline CDR1 reads SEHNR; CDR2 reads FQNEAQ (reference sequence). V shed 5 bases and J shed 5 bases, with 13 bases lying between them. The CDR3 totals 14 residues. CDR3 sequence reads: CASSGRMIHNEQFF. The DNA of the CDR3 is TGTGCCAGCAGCGGCCGAATGATCCACAATGAGCAGTTCTTC.

The CDR3 coding sequence is TGCGCCAGCAGCCAAGATCGGGGTATACCAGATACGCAGTATTTT. Its translation is CASSQDRGIPDTQYF. The gene calls are TRBV4-1 and TRBJ2-3; a weak D match, TRBD2 (5 bases). The CDR3 runs 15 residues. V dropped 0 bases and J dropped 4 bases, with 11 bases sitting between them. In germline, CDR1 is MGHRA, CDR2 YSYEKL.

This clonotype was seen a handful of times. The chain links TRBV7-9 to TRBJ1-5; TRBD1 might be the D (5 bases). Trimming pared 5 bases from V and 3 bases from J, leaving 11 bases between. The CDR3 runs 14 residues. The germline V gene has CDR1 SEHNR and CDR2 FQNEAQ (reference sequence). The CDR3 loop is CASSQGGVNQPQHF. CDR3 in DNA: TGTGCCAGCAGCCAGGGAGGGGTCAATCAGCCCCAGCATTTT.

V and J are TRBV5-4 and TRBJ2-2; tentatively, D is TRBD1 or TRBD2 (5 bases each). Looked up from germline, CDR1 is SGHNT and CDR2 is YYREEE (reference sequence). This CDR3 has 15 residues. The germline V and J ends were trimmed by 4 bases and 6 bases, with 16 bases remaining between them. The CDR3 loop is CASSGGPAPAGELFF. The CDR3, as DNA: TGTGCCAGCAGCGGGGGACCCGCGCCTGCCGGGGAGCTGTTTTTT.

The chain employs TRBV27 and TRBJ2-6; no clear D. The CDR3 sequence is 17 residues long. Germline lookup yields CDR1 MNHEY and CDR2 SMNVEV (reference sequence). With 11 bases removed from V and 0 bases from J, the gap between germline ends came to 20 bases. The CDR3 is CAASKGFSDSGANVLTF. The CDR3 bases are TGTGCCGCCTCGAAGGGTTTTTCGGACTCTGGGGCCAACGTCCTGACTTTC.

The chain is built from TRBV30 and TRBJ2-1; TRBD1 aligns across 8 bases. The CDR3 consists of 13 residues. J lost 4 bases, V lost 3 bases, and 2 bases had no gene match. CDR1 and CDR2 (germline): GTSNPN, SVGIG (reference sequence). CDR3 region: CAWRGQEYNEQFF. The CDR3 DNA reads as TGTGCCTGGAGGGGACAGGAGTACAATGAGCAGTTCTTC.

V is TRBV3-1 and J is TRBJ1-2; unclear D gene. The CDR3 runs 15 residues. V shed 1 base and J shed 3 bases, with 12 bases lying between them. CDR1 is LGHDT, CDR2 YNNKEL, per germline (reference sequence). The CDR3 DNA reads as TGTGCCAGCAGCCAAGCAGACGCGGATTACTATGGCTACACCTTC. Translation gives CASSQADADYYGYTF.